Following are 24 T cell receptor beta chains from one sample sequenced in a study of T cell responses to AZD1222 COVID-19 vaccine. TCRdb's table, derived via immunoSEQ multiplex PCR, lists solely in-frame clones and lacks some. The data show roughly 100,000 clones, with about nine tenths seen just once and around 8.6% held by the top ten. The sample here was peripheral blood, taken 28 days after the second AZD1222 dose. All receptors come from an adult who received the AZD1222 COVID-19 vaccine.

The chain uses TRBV11-2 and TRBJ2-2; D is undetermined. Deletions cut 5 bases from V and 2 bases from J, with 18 bases between. The CDR3 totals 17 residues. The germline V gene encodes CDR1 SGHAT and CDR2 FQNNGV. The CDR3 nucleotides read TGTGCCAGCAGCCCCATCCCCTCAGCGAGCAACACCGGGGAGCTGTTTTTT. Translation gives CASSPIPSASNTGELFF.

This sequence joins TRBV15 and TRBJ2-4; TRBD1 agrees at 7 bases. Trimming took 3 bases from V and 5 from J; bases not matched to a gene: 7. The CDR3 has 15 residues. Germline V gene lookup returns CDR1 LNHNV and CDR2 YYDKDF (reference sequence). In DNA, the CDR3 is TGTGCCACCAGCAGGGCCACCGGGACAGAAAACATTCAGTACTTC. Protein: CATSRATGTENIQYF.

This clone has just one count. The rearrangement uses TRBV7-6 and TRBJ2-1; D tentatively reads TRBD1 or TRBD2 (5 bases each). This CDR3 has 14 amino acids. V shed 1 base and J shed 9 bases, with 13 bases lying between them. Germline V gives CDR1 SGHVS, CDR2 FNYEAQ. The CDR3 reads CASSLGGIESEQFF. The DNA of the CDR3 is TGTGCCAGCAGCTTAGGGGGGATAGAGAGTGAGCAGTTCTTC.

J is TRBJ1-5 and V is TRBV10-3; TRBD1 aligns across 11 bases. Germline-derived CDR1 and CDR2 are ENHRY and SYGVKD. CDR3 size: 16 residues. The J segment lost 2 bases and the V segment lost 5 bases, leaving 5 bases of the junction unmatched. CDR3 sequence (DNA): TGTGCCATCAGTACCCGGGACAGGGGGGGCAATCAGCCCCAGCATTTT. Translating gives CAISTRDRGGNQPQHF.

The V call is TRBV12-3 or TRBV12-4, the J call TRBJ2-3; maybe TRBD2 (6 bases). This CDR3 is built from 12 residues. V lost 8 bases and J lost 5, with 11 bases in between. Here the CDR3 DNA reads TGTGCCAGCGGGTCGGAGGGAGATACGCAGTATTTT. This gives the protein CASGSEGDTQYF.

A single count supports this clone. The J gene is TRBJ2-7, the V gene TRBV3-1 (or the pseudogene TRBV3-2); 10 bases fit TRBD2. In germline, CDR1 is LGHDT, CDR2 YNNKEL (reference sequence). J gave up 5 bases and V 4 bases, and 11 bases lay outside the gene matches. There are 16 residues in the CDR3. The CDR3 is CASSPYPSGRSHEQYF. CDR3 nucleotide sequence: TGTGCCAGCAGCCCCTACCCTAGCGGGAGAAGCCACGAGCAGTACTTC.

This chain links TRBV6-2 or TRBV6-3 with TRBJ2-7; tentatively, D is TRBD2 (6 bases). Germline V gene data show CDR1 as MNHEY and CDR2 as SVGEGT. V gave up 4 bases and J gave up 6 bases, with 22 bases separating them. This CDR3 region has 16 residues. As DNA, the CDR3 is TGTGCCAGCAGTTCTCGCGGAGGGAATACTAAGGGCGAGCAGTACTTC. Translating it yields CASSSRGGNTKGEQYF.

This chain links TRBV3-1 (or the pseudogene TRBV3-2) with TRBJ1-1; TRBD1 is a possible D gene (5 bases). V gave up 3 bases and J gave up 2 bases, with 13 bases separating them. Germline V gene data show CDR1 as LGHDT and CDR2 as YNNKEL (reference sequence). The CDR3 contains 15 residues. The CDR3: CASSHGGVVNTEAFF. Written as DNA, the CDR3 is TGTGCCAGCAGCCATGGGGGGGTTGTAAACACTGAAGCTTTCTTT.

This chain links TRBV6-6 with TRBJ2-1, with TRBD1 matching 11 bases. The germline CDR1 and CDR2 sequences are MNHNY and SVGAGI (reference sequence). This CDR3 comprises 14 residues. With 5 bases clipped from V and 9 bases from J, the junction kept 6 bases outside the gene matches. CDR3 in amino acids: CASSTRDRGFEQFF. The CDR3 DNA is TGTGCCAGCAGTACCCGGGACAGGGGGTTTGAGCAGTTCTTC.

V is TRBV5-5 and J is TRBJ1-2; 9 bases map to TRBD1. The V segment lost 0 bases and the J segment 8 bases; nucleotides outside the gene matches: 11. Germline loops: CDR1 SGHKS, CDR2 YYEKEE (reference sequence). CDR3 length equals 16 residues. CDR3 DNA sequence: TGTGCCAGCAGCTTGGATGGGACAGGGTATGGATACGGCTACACCTTC. This translates into CASSLDGTGYGYGYTF.

The V gene is TRBV5-1, the J gene TRBJ2-7; TRBD2 aligns across 9 bases. This CDR3 is built from 15 residues. Germline lookup yields CDR1 SGHRS and CDR2 YFSETQ. Losses at the gene ends were 0 bases for V and 3 bases for J; bases not matched to a gene: 4. In nucleotides, the CDR3 is TGCGCCAGCAGCTTGGCTAGCGGGGACTACTACGAGCAGTACTTC. It translates to CASSLASGDYYEQYF.

The CDR3 DNA sequence: TGCGCCAGCAGTGACTATCCTTACGAGCAGTACTTC. It specifies CASSDYPYEQYF. The chain is built from TRBV10-2 and TRBJ2-7; the D is unclear. V lost 3 bases and J 4 bases, leaving 7 bases between the germline ends. Germline V gives CDR1 WSHSY, CDR2 SAAADI. This CDR3 comprises 12 residues.

The rearrangement links TRBV19 to TRBJ2-3, with D perhaps TRBD2 (6 bases). CDR1 and CDR2 (germline): LNHDA, SQIVND (reference sequence). This CDR3 region has 15 residues. Deletions cut 3 bases from V and 4 bases from J, with 14 bases between. The CDR3 nucleotides are TGTGCCAGTAGTATCGCGGGGAGAGGAGCAGATACGCAGTATTTT. Translating it yields CASSIAGRGADTQYF.

The chain joins TRBV11-2 to TRBJ1-3; D call uncertain. The germline V and J ends were trimmed by 0 bases and 0 bases, with 12 bases remaining between them. Germline lookup yields CDR1 SGHAT and CDR2 FQNNGV. The CDR3 extends over 17 amino acids. In nucleotides, the CDR3 is TGTGCCAGCAGCTTAGACCCCCACGCTGACTCTGGAAACACCATATATTTT. Translated, it gives CASSLDPHADSGNTIYF.

The V call is TRBV5-8, the J call TRBJ2-4; weak D call: TRBD2 (5 bases). The CDR3 sequence is 18 residues long. V was shortened by 0 bases and J by 0 bases, with 16 bases between the two germline ends. Germline CDR1 is SGHTS and CDR2 is YDEGEE. The CDR3 nucleotides read TGTGCCAGCAGCTTGGGGGAGCGTTCAGAACTAGCCAAAAACATTCAGTACTTC. Amino acid sequence: CASSLGERSELAKNIQYF.

The chain links TRBV5-1 to TRBJ1-4; unclear D gene. Germline V gene lookup returns CDR1 SGHRS and CDR2 YFSETQ. V dropped 0 bases and J dropped 8 bases, with 5 bases sitting between them. This CDR3 is 12 amino acids long. In DNA form, the CDR3 reads TGCGCCAGCAGCTTGGTGGGGGAAAAACTGTTTTTT. Its translation: CASSLVGEKLFF.

The rearrangement uses TRBV10-2 and TRBJ1-1, with D hard to call. This CDR3 has 13 amino acids. V was cut by 1 base and J by 1 base, with 4 bases left in between. The germline V gene has CDR1 WSHSY and CDR2 SAAADI. CDR3 in DNA: TGCGCCAGCAGTGAGTTCAGGAACACTGAAGCTTTCTTT. Protein sequence: CASSEFRNTEAFF.

This sequence joins TRBV10-3 and TRBJ1-4, with D unresolved. V was shortened by 4 bases and J by 0 bases, with 12 bases between the two germline ends. CDR3 length: 16 residues. Germline CDR1 reads ENHRY; CDR2 reads SYGVKD. CDR3 nucleotide sequence: TGTGCCATCAGTGTGGGCCAGCCTGCAACTAATGAAAAACTGTTTTTT. Translating gives CAISVGQPATNEKLFF.

The chain carries TRBV28 and TRBJ2-3; weak D call: TRBD2 (5 bases). Between the trimmed V and J ends, which lost 5 bases and 0 bases, there was a span of 9 bases. Germline CDR1 and CDR2: MDHEN and SYDVKM. The CDR3 loop spans 14 amino acids. The CDR3 region is CASSLGVSTDTQYF. The CDR3 nucleotides are TGTGCCAGCAGTCTCGGGGTGAGCACAGATACGCAGTATTTT.

The rearrangement joins TRBV20-1 to TRBJ2-7; D gene unclear. Trimming removed 3 bases at V and 0 bases at J, with 15 bases between. The CDR3 runs 15 residues. Germline values: CDR1 DFQATT, CDR2 SNEGSKA (reference sequence). CDR3 coding DNA: TGCAGTGCTAGTCCGATCGAGAGGAGCTCCTACGAGCAGTACTTC. Translating gives CSASPIERSSYEQYF.

As to this clone: This CDR3 is also generated by other DNA sequences in the sample. V and J are TRBV27 and TRBJ1-6; no clear D gene. V gave up 4 bases and J gave up 1 base, with 2 bases separating them. The CDR3 contains 13 residues. CDR1 is MNHEY and CDR2 is SMNVEV in the germline V gene (reference sequence). In DNA, the CDR3 is TGTGCCAGCAGTTGGTCCTATAATTCACCCCTCCACTTT. Translating it yields CASSWSYNSPLHF.

The chain combines TRBV7-6 with TRBJ2-3, with 7 bases aligning to TRBD1. This CDR3 has 15 residues. V dropped 5 bases and J dropped 3; count of bases not matched to a gene: 8. Germline V gene data show CDR1 as SGHVS and CDR2 as FNYEAQ. The CDR3 DNA follows: TGTGCCAGCAGCGCATCCACAGGGGTGACAGATACGCAGTATTTT. This translates into CASSASTGVTDTQYF.

V and J are TRBV28 and TRBJ2-7, with 10 nucleotides matching TRBD1. Trimming at V came to 6 bases and at J to 1 base, leaving 6 bases not matched to a gene. CDR1 is MDHEN and CDR2 is SYDVKM in the germline V gene. The CDR3 has 15 residues. CDR3 loop: CASSFPGQGSYEQYF. The CDR3 DNA sequence: TGTGCCAGCAGCTTTCCGGGACAGGGGTCCTACGAGCAGTACTTC.

This clone was counted a few times. The gene calls are TRBV4-1 and TRBJ2-2, with D possibly TRBD1 on 5 matching bases. The CDR3 length is 15 residues. Looked up from germline, CDR1 is MGHRA and CDR2 is YSYEKL. V lost 4 bases and J lost 6, with 15 bases in between. The CDR3 is CASSLAEVGAGELFF. CDR3 DNA: TGCGCCAGCAGCCTGGCAGAGGTAGGGGCCGGGGAGCTGTTTTTT.